The clone carrying this T cell receptor beta chain was seen ten or more times. Its matching antigen is unknown. Arm-PCR of CDR3 regions with iRepertoire HTBI primers generated TCR beta libraries. Via MiXCR, TCRdb re-called the multiplex PCR reads, giving one row per CDR3 protein. The sample includes fewer than 550,000 distinct CDR3 sequences, about 16% of them seen just once. These data are taken from a study of regulatory T cells in long-lasting Graves disease. The time point was: newly diagnosed GD, antithyroid drugs for less than 3 months. From PBMCs, RNA was extracted and then used to make the TCR library. V dropped 6 bases and J dropped 8 bases, with 16 bases sitting between them. Germline CDR1 and CDR2: MNHEY and SMNVEV (reference sequence). There are 13 residues in the CDR3. Study-level results: TRBV28, TRBJ1-2 and TRBJ2-5 emerged as the favored segments in persistent disease.

These sequences were also reported in another study, on T cells in Graves' hyperthyroidism and ophthalmopathy. As reported in that work: Hyperthyroidism had been newly diagnosed in patients aged 18 to 65, and its duration was under 2 months. In the first-round RT-PCR of the TCR CDR3, the HTBI primer set was used. Most clonotypes expanded in the thyroid (above 0.001) were also present in blood.

This receptor was taken from a woman aged 40-60 years with Graves disease. This specimen consisted of peripheral blood mononuclear cells (PBMCs), obtained at new diagnosis, from a patient treated with antithyroid drugs. V and J are TRBV27 and TRBJ1-1; perhaps TRBD1 as D (5 bases). The DNA of the CDR3 is TGTGCCAGCAGACCGACCTGGGGGGAAGAAGCTTTCTTT. It encodes CASRPTWGEEAFF.